These 21 T cell receptor beta chains share one sample of origin, sequenced in a study of molecular identifiers for immune sequencing clone quantification. In TCRdb, the PCR reads were re-called with MiXCR into one record per CDR3 protein. The sample shows approximately 590,000 distinct CDR3 sequences, 25% of them seen only once. Input material: naive CD8+ T cells from blood, with Jurkat cell RNA spiked in. The subset is: FACS-sorted CD8+CD4-CCR7+CD45RA+ naive T cells. The receptor source for this set is a human donor in good health. Some libraries in this study had Jurkat cell RNA spiked in.

DNA of the CDR3: TGTGCCAGCAGCTTAGCGGCGGGAGGGTCATATACGCAGTATTTT. Encoded protein: CASSLAAGGSYTQYF. The chain employs TRBV11-3 and TRBJ2-3, with TRBD2 identical over 9 bases. CDR1 SGHNT and CDR2 YENEEA come from the germline V gene. The CDR3 has 15 amino acids. Trimming removed 1 base from V and 7 bases from J; junction bases left unmatched: 6.

Comments on this clonotype: This sequence may be a read error, since a much larger clone differs from it by one base. The rearrangement joins TRBV5-4 to TRBJ2-7; no clear D gene. The germline V and J ends were trimmed by 3 bases and 7 bases, with 11 bases remaining between them. Germline V lookup: CDR1 SGHNT, CDR2 YYREEE (reference sequence). There are 12 residues in the CDR3. CDR3 DNA: TGTGCCAGCAGCTGTGCCCGTGGGGAGCAGTACTTC. Protein product: CASSCARGEQYF.

This clonotype was seen a handful of times. This rearrangement joins TRBV20-1 to TRBJ2-1; 11 positions agree with TRBD2. The CDR3 has 13 amino acids. Germline lookup yields CDR1 DFQATT and CDR2 SNEGSKA (reference sequence). V lost 7 bases and J lost 4; bases outside the gene matches: 3. In DNA form, the CDR3 reads TGCAGTGGACGACTAGCGGGGTACAATGAGCAGTTCTTC. This gives the protein CSGRLAGYNEQFF.

This chain uses TRBV19 with TRBJ2-3, with TRBD1 identical over 9 bases. The CDR3 is 18 amino acids. The germline V gene encodes CDR1 LNHDA and CDR2 SQIVND (reference sequence). Trimming removed 0 bases from V and 4 bases from J; junction bases left unmatched: 11. The CDR3 is CASSIDVGGTGLSDTQYF. CDR3 DNA: TGTGCCAGTAGTATAGATGTGGGCGGGACAGGGTTGTCAGATACGCAGTATTTT.

With regard to this clonotype: This may come from a read error, since a much larger clone is one base off. The conserved phenylalanine or tryptophan is not found at the CDR3 terminus, so this likely reflects a read error. The chain uses TRBV7-2 and TRBJ1-1; TRBD1 agrees at 10 bases. V shed 5 bases and J 6 bases; nucleotides not matched to a gene: 12. Germline V gene lookup returns CDR1 SGHTA and CDR2 FQGNSA. This CDR3 is built from 16 residues. The CDR3 DNA sequence: TGTGCCAGCAGCCCCCCCCGGGACAGGGGACTTGCTGAAGCTTTCTCT. It is translated as CASSPPRDRGLAEAFS.

This clonotype was counted only a few times. The chain joins TRBV7-9 to TRBJ1-1; possible D gene TRBD1, 5 bases. The CDR3 has 14 residues. V gave up 7 bases and J gave up 6 bases, with 18 bases separating them. Germline V gene sequence: CDR1 SEHNR, CDR2 FQNEAQ (reference sequence). DNA for the CDR3: TGTGCCAGCAACCCCGAAGACAGCCACCCTGAAGCTTTCTTT. It is translated as CASNPEDSHPEAFF.

This clonotype has ten or more counts. The J gene is TRBJ2-3, the V gene TRBV4-3; possible D gene TRBD1, 5 bases. The V and J ends lost 0 bases and 5 bases respectively, with 15 bases between them. In germline, CDR1 is LGHNA, CDR2 YSLEER. This CDR3 is 16 amino acids long. CDR3: CASSQDQGSPGDTQYF. The CDR3 region has the DNA TGCGCCAGCAGCCAAGATCAGGGCTCCCCGGGAGATACGCAGTATTTT.

The chain employs TRBV3-1 and TRBJ2-1; 7 positions agree with TRBD2. The V gene's germline CDR1 is LGHDT and CDR2 YNNKEL (reference sequence). The CDR3 contains 16 residues. V lost 1 base and J lost 2; bases outside the gene matches: 5. CDR3 loop: CASSQVLAGPYNEQFF. In DNA form, the CDR3 reads TGTGCCAGCAGCCAAGTATTAGCGGGCCCCTACAATGAGCAGTTCTTC.

This clonotype was detected many times. V is TRBV24-1 and J is TRBJ1-1, with D unclear. V lost 4 bases to trimming and J lost 5 bases, with 13 bases between them. This CDR3 is 14 amino acids long. Germline V gene lookup returns CDR1 KGHDR and CDR2 SFDVKD. The CDR3 sequence is CATSETGGKTEAFF. The CDR3 DNA follows: TGTGCCACCAGTGAAACCGGCGGGAAAACTGAAGCTTTCTTT.

The J gene is TRBJ2-7, the V gene TRBV20-1; D remains unclear. The CDR3 covers 14 residues. Germline CDR1 and CDR2: DFQATT and SNEGSKA (reference sequence). V shed 0 bases and J shed 3 bases, with 12 bases lying between them. The CDR3 DNA is TGCAGTGCTAGAGATCCTGGAGCCGGCTACGAGCAGTACTTC. Translating gives CSARDPGAGYEQYF.

The chain combines TRBV5-3 with TRBJ1-1; perhaps TRBD1 as D (5 bases). TRBV5-3 is an ORF, and what it does is uncertain. V shed 8 bases and J shed 8 bases, with 25 bases lying between them. This CDR3 spans 15 amino acids. This CDR3 reads CASSAPGGAPPEAFF. The CDR3 coding sequence is TGTGCCAGCAGCGCGCCGGGAGGGGCGCCCCCGGAAGCTTTCTTT.

This clonotype appeared a few times. The rearrangement links TRBV2 to TRBJ1-4; D might be TRBD1 (5 bases). Germline-derived CDR1 and CDR2 are SNHLY and FYNNEI. The CDR3 has 15 amino acids. Trimming took 4 bases from V and 7 from J, leaving 16 bases between them. The CDR3 bases are TGTGCCAGCAGTGTGAGTAGGCAGGGTGGTGAAAAACTGTTTTTT. Amino acid sequence: CASSVSRQGGEKLFF.

The rearrangement uses TRBV5-6 and TRBJ1-2, with no clear D. The CDR3 length is 16 residues. Germline V gene lookup returns CDR1 SGHDT and CDR2 YYEEEE. The V and J ends lost 0 bases and 0 bases respectively, with 12 bases between them. As DNA, the CDR3 is TGTGCCAGCAGCTTGGCGGAGGGTTTATCTAACTATGGCTACACCTTC. It translates to CASSLAEGLSNYGYTF.

In the case of this clonotype: This may come from a read error, since a much larger clone is one base off. The chain uses TRBV24-1 and TRBJ2-3, with D possibly TRBD1 on 6 matching bases. CDR1 and CDR2 from the germline V gene are KGHDR and SFDVKD. The length of the CDR3 is 15 residues. CDR3 DNA: TGTGCCACCAGTGATTTCAGGGGCGGCGCAGATGCGCAGTATTTT. Protein: CATSDFRGGADAQYF.

This clonotype was seen at least ten times. The chain has TRBV29-1 and TRBJ1-2, with D hard to call. Germline CDR1 SQVTM, CDR2 ANQGSEA. The V and J ends lost 7 bases and 0 bases respectively, with 6 bases between them. The CDR3 covers 11 residues. As DNA, the CDR3 is TGCAGCGCACAGTCTAACTATGGCTACACCTTC. This sequence encodes CSAQSNYGYTF. The variable domain in full, completed from reference TRBV29-1 and TRBJ1-2, reads SAVISQKPSRDICQRGTSLTIQCQVDSQVTMMFWYRQQPGQSLTLIATANQGSEATYESGFVIDKFPISRPNLTFSTLTVSNMSPEDSSIYLCSAQSNYGYTFGSGTRLTVV.

This CDR3 is CASSLPGLAGGRAYF. CDR3 nucleotides: TGTGCCAGCAGCTTACCGGGACTAGCGGGGGGCCGCGCGTACTTC. The chain links TRBV7-2 to TRBJ2-5, with 15 bases matching TRBD2. J gave up 13 bases and V 2 bases, and 8 bases lay outside the gene matches. Germline CDR1 and CDR2: SGHTA and FQGNSA. CDR3 length: 15 residues.

As concerns this clonotype: The junction differs from germline at one of its ends, possibly a read error. Here the CDR3 reads CASSFSQSTGELFF. The CDR3 nucleotides are TGTGCTAGCAGCTTTTCCCAGAGCACCGGGGAGCTGTTTTTT. The V call is TRBV7-7, the J call TRBJ2-2, with D uncertain. The germline V gene has CDR1 SSHAT and CDR2 FNYEAQ (reference sequence). This CDR3 has 14 residues.

This chain connects TRBV18 to TRBJ2-1, with TRBD2 matching over 7 bases. Germline CDR1 and CDR2: KGHSH and LQKENI. CDR3 length: 18 residues. Trimming cost V 1 base and J 6 bases; bases outside gene matches: 15. The CDR3 is CASSPRGETSILGNEQFF. CDR3 nucleotides: TGTGCCAGCTCACCACGGGGGGAGACTAGCATCCTCGGCAATGAGCAGTTCTTC.

This clonotype showed up many times. The genes are TRBV21-1 and TRBJ2-3. TRBV21-1 is a listed pseudogene. The CDR3 sequence is 16 residues long. CDR3: CASSKANRPSTDTQYF. For the CDR3, the DNA is TGTGCCAGCAGCAAAGCTAATAGGCCTAGCACAGATACGCAGTATTTT.

There are many counts of this clonotype. The chain couples TRBV5-4 to TRBJ2-3; tentatively, D is TRBD2 (6 bases). The CDR3 runs 16 residues. V lost 0 bases to trimming and J lost 0 bases, with 11 bases between them. Germline-derived CDR1 and CDR2 are SGHNT and YYREEE (reference sequence). Written as DNA, the CDR3 is TGTGCCAGCAGCTTGGCTGGAAGCGGGAGCACAGATACGCAGTATTTT. It encodes CASSLAGSGSTDTQYF.

This clonotype was detected a few times. The V gene is TRBV6-5, the J gene TRBJ2-1, with TRBD2 as a possible D gene (6 bases). The ends were cut back, 5 bases at V and 5 bases at J, with 10 bases in the middle. CDR1 and CDR2 from the germline V gene are MNHEY and SVGAGI. This CDR3 is built from 13 residues. CDR3 sequence (DNA): TGTGCCAGCAGTCCCGGAGGGGACAATGAGCAGTTCTTC. It yields the protein CASSPGGDNEQFF.